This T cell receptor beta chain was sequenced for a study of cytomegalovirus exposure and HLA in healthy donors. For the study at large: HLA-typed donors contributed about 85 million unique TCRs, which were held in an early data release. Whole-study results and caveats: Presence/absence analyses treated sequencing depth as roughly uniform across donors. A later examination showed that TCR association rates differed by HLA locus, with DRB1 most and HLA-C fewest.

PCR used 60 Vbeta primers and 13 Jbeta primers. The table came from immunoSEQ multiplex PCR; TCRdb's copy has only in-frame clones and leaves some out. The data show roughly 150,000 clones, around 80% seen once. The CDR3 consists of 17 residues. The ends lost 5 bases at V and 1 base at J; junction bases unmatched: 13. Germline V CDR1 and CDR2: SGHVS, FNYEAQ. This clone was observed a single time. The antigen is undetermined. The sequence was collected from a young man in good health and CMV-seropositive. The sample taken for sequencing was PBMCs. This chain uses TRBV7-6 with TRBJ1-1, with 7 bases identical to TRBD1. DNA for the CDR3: TGTGCCAGCAGCCCGAGGGACAGCCTGGTGGGGAACACTGAAGCTTTCTTT. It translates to CASSPRDSLVGNTEAFF.